Given below is one T cell receptor (beta chain) in context. The antigen remains undetermined. These data belong to a study of cytomegalovirus exposure and HLA in healthy donors. This CDR3 region has 16 residues. V lost 5 bases, J lost 3 bases, and 10 bases stayed unmatched. Germline V gene sequence: CDR1 LNHNV, CDR2 YYDKDF (reference sequence). Study outcomes and limitations: A later analysis showed HLA-associated TCR beta chains outstripping equally common others in clonal expansion.

It was with 60 Vbeta and 13 Jbeta primers that the PCR ran. The table came from immunoSEQ multiplex PCR; TCRdb's copy has only in-frame clones and leaves some out. The sample gives around 130,000 clones, 70% to 85% of which show up once; 2% to 3% is in the top ten. The receptor's source is a woman in her sixties or seventies in good health and CMV-seropositive. The sample taken for sequencing was PBMCs. The genes are TRBV15 and TRBJ2-1; 7 positions match TRBD2. The CDR3 sequence is CATSRGRSGVYNEQFF. The CDR3 DNA reads TGTGCCACCAGCCGGGGTCGGAGCGGGGTCTACAATGAGCAGTTCTTC.